The rows below give T cell receptor beta chains drawn from one sample of a study of T cell repertoires in cytomegalovirus infection. Using its own MiXCR run on the reads, TCRdb lists one record per CDR3 protein. Of some 350,000 distinct CDR3 sequences in the sample, almost 30% were seen once. Their antigens are not known. The sample in question was cultured PBMCs, obtained from culture after CMV antigen stimulation. Every receptor here comes from a human donor in good health (CMV status not recorded). Some clones in this sample may be carry-over from other donors' samples. CDR3s include the opening cysteine and the closing phenylalanine or tryptophan. The D gene is left open where the match is weak. Expanded clones are given a class, and other clones once, few, many or no size at all.

clone size	V gene	D gene	J gene	CDR3 protein
-	TRBV6-5	TRBD2	TRBJ2-1	CASSSSGRLYNEQFF
-	TRBV6-8	-	TRBJ2-5	CASRNQGRGQETQYF
-	TRBV29-1	-	TRBJ1-2	CSVPRDSQGYGYTF
few	TRBV7-6	-	TRBJ1-1	CASSYEGNTEAFF
few	TRBV5-6	TRBD1	TRBJ1-2	CASTGNGQGAWGYTF
-	TRBV28	-	TRBJ1-2	CASRSGAFNYGYTF
few	TRBV15	TRBD1	TRBJ2-2	CATGTGGIGELFF
few	TRBV28	TRBD2	TRBJ2-7	CASSLQTILAASREQYF
-	TRBV20-1	-	TRBJ1-2	CSARDGPTPGGGYTF
many	TRBV7-2	-	TRBJ2-5	CASFLSPGTPIGETQYF
few	TRBV7-3	TRBD2	TRBJ2-2	CASMSGETGELFF
many	TRBV10-3	-	TRBJ1-1	CAISDPVRRTEAFF
once	TRBV20-1	TRBD2	TRBJ2-7	CSARAPRDYFGDEQYF
few	TRBV7-8	-	TRBJ2-5	CASSLDLFRIVGERETQYF
few	TRBV25-1	TRBD1	TRBJ1-2	CASSGTGEGSDGYTF